The 22 T cell receptor beta chains below all came from one sample that was sequenced in a study of CD8+ T cells in alopecia areata. As the sequencing template, cDNA was produced by extracting RNA and reverse transcribing it. Profiled with immunoSEQ multiplex PCR; TCRdb holds only in-frame clones, not every one. The sample is made up of more than 90,000 clones, none counted only once. Sequencing input: lesional skin. The receptors here all came from a C3H/HeJ mouse with alopecia areata. These mice share the MHC haplotype H2-k.

About this clone itself: The germline and genes are mouse ones. With the read ending 4 residues before the CDR3 end, the germline J gene is used to fill in that end. The V and J genes are TRBV13-3 and TRBJ2-2; the match to TRBD2 covers 11 bases. Unmatched junction bases numbered 3, after V lost 2 bases and J lost 3 bases. The CDR3 sequence is 16 residues long. Germline CDR1 is NNHDY and CDR2 is SYVADS. The CDR3: CASSEGTGGYTGQLYF. Partial CDR3 DNA: TGTGCCAGCAGTGAGGGGACTGGGGGTTACACCGGG.

Turning to this clone: The genes are named according to mouse. The read comes to an end 4 residues before the CDR3 does, leaving the germline J gene to fill in the end. V gene TRBV1 combines with J gene TRBJ2-7, with TRBD1 as a possible D gene (5 bases). Germline lookup yields CDR1 NSQYPW and CDR2 LRSPGD (reference sequence). The CDR3 is 14 residues long. The V end was cut by 0 bases, the J end by 3 bases, with 9 bases between. The CDR3 sequence: CTCSAESGNYEQYF. The sequenced part of the CDR3 DNA is TGCACCTGCAGTGCAGAATCAGGGAACTAT.

For this clone: The gene symbols are mouse symbols. The read falls 4 residues short of the CDR3 end, and the missing part is taken from the germline J gene. The chain carries TRBV1 and TRBJ2-5; 7 positions match TRBD1. This CDR3 is built from 14 residues. Per the germline V gene, CDR1 is NSQYPW and CDR2 is LRSPGD (reference sequence). The V gene end was trimmed by 7 bases and the J gene end by 3 bases; junction bases not matched to a gene: 7. CDR3 residues: CTCILRDSQDTQYF. The sequenced CDR3 bases are TGCACCTGCATTCTCCGGGACAGTCAAGAC.

This clone was picked up a small number of times. Mouse gene names apply. The sequence runs out 4 residues before the end of the CDR3; the remainder is reconstructed from the germline J gene. The J gene is TRBJ2-5, the V gene TRBV17; TRBD2 matches at 9 bases. Losses at the gene ends were 6 bases for V and 0 bases for J; bases not matched to a gene: 4. Germline V gene data show CDR1 as MNHDT and CDR2 as YYDKIL. The CDR3 has 15 residues. This chain's CDR3 is CASRTGGFNQDTQYF. CDR3 DNA (partial): TGTGCTAGCAGGACTGGGGGTTTTAACCAAGAC. The entire variable domain, with the rest obtained from reference TRBV17 and TRBJ2-5, is as follows: DTTVKQNPRYKLARVGKPVNLICSQTMNHDTMYWYQKKPNQAPKLLLFYYDKILNREADTFEKFQSSRPNNSFCSLYIGSAGLEYSAMYLCASRTGGFNQDTQYFGPGTRLLVL.

With respect to this clone: Gene names follow the mouse nomenclature. The sequenced fragment ends 4 residues before the CDR3 boundary, so the rest is inferred from the germline J gene. Other DNA sequences within the sample encode an identical CDR3. This rearrangement joins TRBV13-3 to TRBJ2-5, with 8 bases fitting TRBD1. Germline CDR1 NNHDY, CDR2 SYVADS. The CDR3 extends over 14 amino acids. The CDR3 bases that were read are TGTGCCAGCAGTGATAGGACAGGGCGAGAC. Translating gives CASSDRTGRD. The whole CDR3 sequence reads CASSDRTGRDTQYF.

At least ten counts were recorded for this clone. All gene names here are mouse names. Sequencing ends 4 residues short of the CDR3 end; the germline J gene provides the rest. The chain uses TRBV13-3 and TRBJ1-1, with D perhaps matching TRBD1 (5 bases). Trimming took 2 bases from V and 0 from J, leaving 11 bases between them. Germline CDR1 NNHDY, CDR2 SYVADS. The CDR3 sequence is 15 residues long. Here the CDR3 reads CASSEPRQSNTEVFF. CDR3 DNA (partial): TGTGCCAGCAGTGAGCCCAGACAGTCAAACACA.

At least ten counts were recorded for this clone. A mismatch at residue 13 separates the TCRdb protein from the translated DNA, so the protein presented here was translated from the DNA. Gene names are mouse gene names. Read data end 3 residues before the CDR3 end; the end is taken from the germline J gene. The V and J genes are TRBV13-3 and TRBJ1-6; a possible D gene is TRBD1 (6 bases). TRBJ1-6 is flagged as an ORF with uncertain function. CDR3 length: 16 amino acids. Deletions cut 1 base from V and 4 bases from J, with 12 bases between. Looked up from germline, CDR1 is NNHDY and CDR2 is SYVADS. The CDR3 loop reads CASSDRGGAYNSPLYF. The sequenced CDR3 bases are TGTGCCAGCAGTGATCGGGGGGGCGCATATAATTCGCCC.

Comment on this clone: Genes and germline come from the mouse. The CDR3 goes on 4 residues after the read ends, and that part is filled in from the germline J gene. The chain combines TRBV13-2 with TRBJ2-1, with 8 bases lining up with TRBD2. CDR1 is NNHNN and CDR2 is SYGAGS in the germline V gene (reference sequence). The CDR3 runs 14 residues. The part of the CDR3 DNA that was read is TGTGCCAGCGGTGGCGGACTGGGTCTAGCT. Translating it yields CASGGGLGLA. The entire CDR3 protein reads CASGGGLGLAEQFF.

Comment on this clone: The gene names given are mouse names. The CDR3 end falls 4 residues outside the read, so it is completed with the germline J gene. The genes are TRBV13-2 and TRBJ2-7; a weak D match, TRBD2 (7 bases). The V end lost 0 bases, the J end lost 3 bases, and 13 bases lay between the germline ends. This CDR3 spans 15 amino acids. Germline V CDR1 and CDR2: NNHNN, SYGAGS (reference sequence). The DNA read from the CDR3 is TGTGCCAGCGGTGATGCCCTGGGGGCTATCTAT. Its protein is CASGDALGAIY. The entire CDR3 protein is CASGDALGAIYEQYF.

A few counts support this clone. The protein TCRdb lists differs from the translation of the DNA at residue 11; the protein given here is translated from the DNA itself. Genes and germline come from the mouse. The read terminates 3 residues before the CDR3 end, so the remaining end is supplied by the germline J gene. The chain links TRBV13-3 to TRBJ1-6, with 7 positions matching TRBD1. TRBJ1-6 is an open reading frame, and its role is uncertain. J gave up 7 bases and V 5 bases, and 6 bases lay outside the gene matches. Germline-derived CDR1 and CDR2 are NNHDY and SYVADS. This CDR3 contains 14 residues. The CDR3 region is CASSQTGRNSPLYF. The CDR3 bases that were read are TGTGCCAGCAGCCAGACAGGGCGGAATTCGCCC.

There are a few counts of this clone. Gene names and germline match the mouse. The CDR3 end lies 4 residues beyond the end of the read and is filled in from the germline J gene. This chain connects TRBV1 to TRBJ1-1; 8 nucleotides line up with TRBD1. CDR3 size: 14 residues. In germline, CDR1 is NSQYPW, CDR2 LRSPGD (reference sequence). The J segment lost 1 base and the V segment lost 6 bases, leaving 4 bases of the junction unmatched. Incomplete CDR3 DNA: TGCACCTGCAGCAGGGGGCGGGGAAACACA. As protein: CTCSRGRGNT. The entire CDR3 protein reads CTCSRGRGNTEVFF.

Regarding this clone: Any gene name here is a mouse gene name. The sequence runs out 4 residues before the end of the CDR3; the remainder is reconstructed from the germline J gene. This chain connects TRBV13-1 to TRBJ2-2; TRBD1 might be the D (6 bases). Germline V lookup: CDR1 NSHNY, CDR2 SYGAGN. The CDR3 totals 15 residues. The V gene lost 0 bases and the J gene lost 4 bases, with 10 bases spanning the gap. The CDR3 is CASSDATGLTGQLYF. The part of the CDR3 DNA that was read is TGTGCCAGCAGTGATGCAACAGGGCTCACCGGG.

The sample holds a few counts of this clone. Genes and germline are mouse. The missing CDR3 end, 4 residues past where the read stops, is filled in from the germline J gene. The gene calls are TRBV13-3 and TRBJ2-5, with 9 bases matching TRBD1. The CDR3 consists of 15 residues. J gave up 0 bases and V 5 bases, and 4 bases lay outside the gene matches. Germline CDR1 reads NNHDY; CDR2 reads SYVADS. The CDR3 is CASRPGQGNQDTQYF. The sequenced part of the CDR3 DNA is TGTGCCAGCAGGCCGGGACAGGGAAACCAAGAC.

Remarks on this clone: The genes and germline here are from mouse. The missing CDR3 end, 4 residues past where the read stops, is filled in from the germline J gene. V is TRBV13-1 and J is TRBJ2-1, with D possibly matching TRBD2 (5 bases). Germline V gene data show CDR1 as NSHNY and CDR2 as SYGAGN. The CDR3 has 10 residues. CDR3 bases read: TGTGCCAGCACTGGGGCT. It yields the protein CASTGA. From start to end, the CDR3 is CASTGAEQFF.

Comments on this clone: The gene names here belong to mouse. CDR3 in amino acids: CTCSETGIQDTQYF. Partial CDR3 DNA: TGCACCTGCAGTGAAACAGGGATCCAAGAC. The gene calls are TRBV1 and TRBJ2-5; possible D gene TRBD1, 6 bases. The missing CDR3 end, 4 residues past where the read stops, is filled in from the germline J gene. The length of the CDR3 is 14 residues. Germline V gene data show CDR1 as NSQYPW and CDR2 as LRSPGD (reference sequence). V was cut by 4 bases and J by 2 bases, with 10 bases left in between.

In this sample, this clone turned up a few times. The gene symbols are mouse symbols. The sequence runs out 4 residues before the end of the CDR3; the remainder is reconstructed from the germline J gene. V gene TRBV13-3 combines with J gene TRBJ1-1, with 7 bases aligning to TRBD1. The CDR3 consists of 14 residues. Trimming removed 6 bases from V and 4 bases from J; junction bases left unmatched: 9. Germline V lookup: CDR1 NNHDY, CDR2 SYVADS. The covered CDR3 bases are TGTGCCAGCACCAAGACAGGGACGGGCACA. It yields the protein CASTKTGTGT. In full, the CDR3 reads CASTKTGTGTEVFF.

In regard to this clone: Gene names follow the mouse nomenclature. The sequence runs out 4 residues before the end of the CDR3; the remainder is reconstructed from the germline J gene. The J gene is TRBJ2-7, the V gene TRBV14; D is undetermined. Trimming stripped 1 base from V and 0 bases from J, with 2 bases between. The CDR3 extends over 12 amino acids. In germline, CDR1 is SGHDT, CDR2 FRDEAV. The CDR3 bases that were read are TGTGCCAGCAGTTTCAGCTCCTAT. Its protein is CASSFSSY. From start to end, the CDR3 is CASSFSSYEQYF. Full variable domain (outside the CDR3, taken from reference TRBV14 and TRBJ2-7): EAGVTQSPRYAVLQEGQAVSFWCDPISGHDTLYWYQQPRDQGPQLLVYFRDEAVIDNSQLPSDRFSAVRPKGTNSTLKIQSAKQGDTATYLCASSFSSYEQYFGPGTRLTVL.

In its sample, this clone was seen a few times. Gene and germline names: mouse. The sequence runs out 4 residues before the end of the CDR3; the remainder is reconstructed from the germline J gene. This rearrangement joins TRBV19 to TRBJ1-1; TRBD1 agrees at 7 bases. CDR1 is FNHDT, CDR2 SITEND, per germline (reference sequence). V gave up 4 bases and J gave up 1 base; unmatched junction bases: 4. The CDR3 extends over 14 amino acids. This CDR3 is CASSEGAGNTEVFF. CDR3 bases read: TGTGCCAGCAGTGAGGGGGCGGGAAACACA.

Only a few counts were recorded for this clone. The gene names here belong to mouse. The sequenced fragment ends 4 residues before the CDR3 boundary, so the rest is inferred from the germline J gene. V gene TRBV13-1 combines with J gene TRBJ1-2, with a tentative D call TRBD1 (5 bases). Germline loops: CDR1 NSHNY, CDR2 SYGAGN. The V end lost 1 base, the J end lost 2 bases, and 9 bases lay between the germline ends. The length of the CDR3 is 14 residues. CDR3 DNA (partial): TGTGCCAGCAGTGATAGGGGAAGGAACTCC. It codes for CASSDRGRNS. The full CDR3 sequence reads CASSDRGRNSDYTF.

This clone was detected only a few times. Gene names are mouse gene names. The sequence runs out 4 residues before the end of the CDR3; the remainder is reconstructed from the germline J gene. This chain uses TRBV17 with TRBJ2-3; a possible D gene is TRBD1 (6 bases). The CDR3 extends over 13 amino acids. The V gene lost 6 bases and the J gene lost 3 bases, with 10 bases spanning the gap. Germline-derived CDR1 and CDR2 are MNHDT and YYDKIL. The sequenced part of the CDR3 DNA is TGTGCTAGCAGAACAGGGTCGGCAGAA. The encoded protein is CASRTGSAE. The complete CDR3 protein is CASRTGSAETLYF. The full variable domain, in which reference TRBV17 and TRBJ2-3 provide the parts outside the CDR3, is DTTVKQNPRYKLARVGKPVNLICSQTMNHDTMYWYQKKPNQAPKLLLFYYDKILNREADTFEKFQSSRPNNSFCSLYIGSAGLEYSAMYLCASRTGSAETLYFGSGTRLTVL.

As regards this clone: Each gene name is a mouse one. The CDR3 goes on 4 residues after the read ends, and that part is filled in from the germline J gene. The chain recombines TRBV1 with TRBJ2-1; 9 nucleotides agree with TRBD2. The CDR3 extends over 15 amino acids. Trimming cost V 4 bases and J 1 base; bases outside gene matches: 2. CDR1 and CDR2 from the germline V gene are NSQYPW and LRSPGD (reference sequence). CDR3 residues: CTCSDWGANYAEQFF. The part of the CDR3 DNA that was read is TGCACCTGCAGTGACTGGGGGGCGAACTATGCT.

To note about this clone: The gene symbols are mouse symbols. Read coverage stops 4 residues before the CDR3 terminus; the germline J gene supplies the remainder. The V gene is TRBV1, the J gene TRBJ2-7; 7 positions match TRBD1. The CDR3 totals 15 residues. Germline CDR1 is NSQYPW and CDR2 is LRSPGD (reference sequence). CDR3: CTCSAGGRGKYEQYF. The CDR3 DNA, read in part, is TGCACCTGCAGTGCAGGGGGCAGGGGGAAGTAT.